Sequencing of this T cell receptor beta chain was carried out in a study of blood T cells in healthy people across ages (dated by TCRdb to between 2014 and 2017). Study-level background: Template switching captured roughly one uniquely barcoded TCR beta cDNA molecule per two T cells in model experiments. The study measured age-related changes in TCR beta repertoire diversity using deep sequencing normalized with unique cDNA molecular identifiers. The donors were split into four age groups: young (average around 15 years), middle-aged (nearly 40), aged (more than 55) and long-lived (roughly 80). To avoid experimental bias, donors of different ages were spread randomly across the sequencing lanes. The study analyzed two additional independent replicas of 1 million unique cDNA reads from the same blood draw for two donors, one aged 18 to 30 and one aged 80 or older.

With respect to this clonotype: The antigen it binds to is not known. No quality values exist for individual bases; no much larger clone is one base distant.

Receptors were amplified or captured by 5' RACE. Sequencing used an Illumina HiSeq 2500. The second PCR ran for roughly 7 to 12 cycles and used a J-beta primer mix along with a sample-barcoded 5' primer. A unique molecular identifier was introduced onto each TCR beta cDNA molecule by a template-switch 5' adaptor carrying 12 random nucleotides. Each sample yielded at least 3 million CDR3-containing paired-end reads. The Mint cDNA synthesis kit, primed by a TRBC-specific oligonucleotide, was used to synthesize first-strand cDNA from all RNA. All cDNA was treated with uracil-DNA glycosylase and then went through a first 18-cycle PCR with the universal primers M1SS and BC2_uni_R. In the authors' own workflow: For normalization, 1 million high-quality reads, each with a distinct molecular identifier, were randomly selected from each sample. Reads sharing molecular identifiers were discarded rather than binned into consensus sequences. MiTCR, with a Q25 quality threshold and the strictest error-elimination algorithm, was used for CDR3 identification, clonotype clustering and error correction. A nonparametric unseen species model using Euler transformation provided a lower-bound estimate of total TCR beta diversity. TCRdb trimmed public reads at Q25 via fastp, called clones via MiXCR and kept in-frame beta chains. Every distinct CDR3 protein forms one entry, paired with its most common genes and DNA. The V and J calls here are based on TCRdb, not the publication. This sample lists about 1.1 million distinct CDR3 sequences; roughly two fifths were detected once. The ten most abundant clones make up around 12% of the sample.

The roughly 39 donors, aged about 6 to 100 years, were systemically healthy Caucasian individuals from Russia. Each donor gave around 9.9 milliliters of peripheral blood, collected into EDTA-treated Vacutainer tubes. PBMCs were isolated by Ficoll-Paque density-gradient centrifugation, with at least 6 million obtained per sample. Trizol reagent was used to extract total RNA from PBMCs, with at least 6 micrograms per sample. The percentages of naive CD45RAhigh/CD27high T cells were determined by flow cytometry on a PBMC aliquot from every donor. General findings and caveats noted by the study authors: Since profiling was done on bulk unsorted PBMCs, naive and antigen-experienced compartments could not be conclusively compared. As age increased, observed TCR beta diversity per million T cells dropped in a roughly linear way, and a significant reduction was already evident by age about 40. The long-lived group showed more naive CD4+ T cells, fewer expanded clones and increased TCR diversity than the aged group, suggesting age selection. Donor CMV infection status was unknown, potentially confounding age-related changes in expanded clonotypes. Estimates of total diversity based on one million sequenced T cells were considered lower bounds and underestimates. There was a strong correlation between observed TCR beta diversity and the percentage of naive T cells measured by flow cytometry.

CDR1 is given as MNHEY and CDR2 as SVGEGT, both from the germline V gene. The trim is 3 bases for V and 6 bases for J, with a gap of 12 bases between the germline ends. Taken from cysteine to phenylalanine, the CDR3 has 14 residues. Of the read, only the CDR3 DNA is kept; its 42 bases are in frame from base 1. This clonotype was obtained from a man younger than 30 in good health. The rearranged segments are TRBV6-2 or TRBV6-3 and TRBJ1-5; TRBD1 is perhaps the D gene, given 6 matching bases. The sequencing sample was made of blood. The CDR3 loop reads CASSYGGASQPQHF. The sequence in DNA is TGTGCCAGCAGTTATGGGGGGGCTAGTCAGCCCCAGCATTTT.